These T cell receptor beta chains were read from a single sample in a study of blood T cell repertoires in COVID-19. Data came from immunoSEQ multiplex PCR; TCRdb stores just in-frame clones and leaves some out. The data hold around 320,000 clones, with around 90% observed a single time. The specimen sequenced was PBMCs or T cells enriched from blood (not recorded which). The receptors here all came from a woman younger than 35 with acute COVID-19. CDR3s include the opening cysteine and the closing phenylalanine or tryptophan. Each record gives: D gene, J gene, V gene, clone size, CDR3 DNA, CDR3 protein. D genes are given only for firm matches. The size entry is marked missing in some rows and otherwise reads once, few, many or a size class.

D: TRBD1; J: TRBJ1-1; V: TRBV7-9; size: NA; DNA: TGTGCCAGCAGCTGGGACAGTAACACTGAAGCTTTCTTT; CDR3: CASSWDSNTEAFF
D: NA; J: TRBJ1-2; V: TRBV3-1/TRBV3-2; size: many; DNA: TGTGCCAGCAGCCAAGGGGCCACATCTAACTATGGCTACACCTTC; CDR3: CASSQGATSNYGYTF
D: NA; J: TRBJ1-3; V: TRBV28; size: NA; DNA: TGTGCCAGCAGTTTAGAGGGCTCTGGAAACACCATATATTTT; CDR3: CASSLEGSGNTIYF
D: NA; J: TRBJ1-1; V: TRBV7-6; size: few; DNA: TGTGCCAGCAGTATCAATTCCCAGGGGCCCACTGAAGCTTTCTTT; CDR3: CASSINSQGPTEAFF
D: NA; J: TRBJ2-1; V: TRBV25-1; size: NA; DNA: TGTGCCAGCAGTGAACCCCCCATTCGGTCACACAATGAGCAGTTCTTC; CDR3: CASSEPPIRSHNEQFF
D: NA; J: TRBJ2-5; V: TRBV11-1; size: NA; DNA: TGTGCCAGCAGCTTAGAAGGTTCAGGGTCGCAGACCCAGTACTTC; CDR3: CASSLEGSGSQTQYF
D: NA; J: TRBJ2-7; V: TRBV27; size: NA; DNA: TGTGCCAGCAGTCCCCTAGTTGTAGCGAGAGGAAACGAGCAGTACTTC; CDR3: CASSPLVVARGNEQYF
D: TRBD2; J: TRBJ2-7; V: TRBV19; size: NA; DNA: TGTGCCAGTAGTCGTAAAGCTAGCGGCCCTACCTACGAGCAGTACTTC; CDR3: CASSRKASGPTYEQYF
D: NA; J: TRBJ2-1; V: TRBV28; size: NA; DNA: TGTGCCAGCAGGGGGAGCGGGTCCTACAATGAGCAGTTCTTC; CDR3: CASRGSGSYNEQFF
D: NA; J: TRBJ1-6; V: TRBV28; size: NA; DNA: TGTGCCAGCAGTTTAAGCCCCCGAGGAGGGGCTAATTCACCCCTCCACTTT; CDR3: CASSLSPRGGANSPLHF
D: TRBD2; J: TRBJ2-7; V: TRBV19; size: NA; DNA: TGTGCCAGTAGTATGTGGACTAGTCCCCACGAGCAGTACTTC; CDR3: CASSMWTSPHEQYF
D: NA; J: TRBJ1-5; V: TRBV5-3; size: NA; DNA: TGTGCCAGAAGCTTGGGACTACTTTCGGGAGTGGGCAATCAGCCCCAGCATTTT; CDR3: CARSLGLLSGVGNQPQHF
D: TRBD1; J: TRBJ1-2; V: TRBV19; size: NA; DNA: TGTGCCACCGAAGGGACAGTCGATACACATTTCGGCTACACCTTC; CDR3: CATEGTVDTHFGYTF
D: NA; J: TRBJ2-7; V: TRBV7-6; size: NA; DNA: TGTGCCAGCAGCCCCCTAGGGGGGGGCTACGAGCAGTACTTC; CDR3: CASSPLGGGYEQYF
D: TRBD1; J: TRBJ1-5; V: TRBV30; size: few; DNA: TGTGCCTGGAGTTTACAGGGGCTTGGTCAGCCCCAGCATTTT; CDR3: CAWSLQGLGQPQHF
D: TRBD1; J: TRBJ1-2; V: TRBV19; size: NA; DNA: TGTGCCAGTAGTATACAGGGGGTTCAGCCGGACACCTTC; CDR3: CASSIQGVQPDTF
D: NA; J: TRBJ2-7; V: TRBV5-5; size: NA; DNA: TGTGCCAGCAGCTTGGACCGGAGCTCCTACGAGCAGTACTTC; CDR3: CASSLDRSSYEQYF
D: TRBD1; J: TRBJ1-4; V: TRBV2; size: NA; DNA: TGTGCCAGCAGTTTGACCGGGACAGAGGGCGAAAAACTGTTTTTT; CDR3: CASSLTGTEGEKLFF
D: TRBD1; J: TRBJ2-7; V: TRBV28; size: NA; DNA: TGTGCCAGCAGTTATGACAGGGCGTCCTACGAGCAGTACTTC; CDR3: CASSYDRASYEQYF
D: TRBD2; J: TRBJ2-1; V: TRBV28; size: NA; DNA: TGTGCCAGCAGTTTACCCAAGAGACTAGCGGCCTACAATGAGCAGTTCTTC; CDR3: CASSLPKRLAAYNEQFF
D: NA; J: TRBJ2-2; V: TRBV9; size: NA; DNA: TGTGCCAGCAGCGCCGGCGGGACGGGGAACACCGGGGAGCTGTTTTTT; CDR3: CASSAGGTGNTGELFF
D: TRBD1; J: TRBJ1-1; V: TRBV28; size: once; DNA: TGTGCCAGCAGTTTTTTGAGATCCCCACGGACAGGAACTATTGAAGCTTTCTTT; CDR3: CASSFLRSPRTGTIEAFF
D: NA; J: TRBJ1-1; V: TRBV5-4; size: NA; DNA: TGTGCCAGCAGCTTGGTGGGGGGGCCCCCTGAAGCTTTCTTT; CDR3: CASSLVGGPPEAFF
D: NA; J: TRBJ2-1; V: TRBV28; size: NA; DNA: TGTGCCAGCAGTTTCCCGAGATCTTACGGGAGTGAGCAGTTCTTC; CDR3: CASSFPRSYGSEQFF
D: TRBD1; J: TRBJ2-2; V: TRBV7-2; size: NA; DNA: TGTGCCAGCAGTTCTGGACAGGTCCCCGGGGAGCTGTTTTTT; CDR3: CASSSGQVPGELFF
D: TRBD2; J: TRBJ2-5; V: TRBV3-1/TRBV3-2; size: NA; DNA: TGTGCCAGCAGACCCGGGCTAGCGGGAGGGGGGCAAGAGACCCAGTACTTC; CDR3: CASRPGLAGGGQETQYF
D: NA; J: TRBJ1-5; V: TRBV12-3/TRBV12-4; size: NA; DNA: TGTGCCAGCAGTTCGGATCAGCCCCAGCATTTT; CDR3: CASSSDQPQHF
D: NA; J: TRBJ2-7; V: TRBV7-8; size: NA; DNA: TGTGCCAGCAGCTTAGGGGGAGGTCGACTGGGCGAGCAGTACTTC; CDR3: CASSLGGGRLGEQYF
D: NA; J: TRBJ2-5; V: TRBV27; size: NA; DNA: TGTGCCAGCAGTTTGGTACTAGCAGCGTACCAAGAGACCCAGTACTTC; CDR3: CASSLVLAAYQETQYF
D: NA; J: TRBJ1-3; V: TRBV7-9; size: NA; DNA: TGTGCCAGCAGCCCGACTTCGAAACCGGGAAACACCATATATTTT; CDR3: CASSPTSKPGNTIYF
D: NA; J: TRBJ1-2; V: TRBV18; size: NA; DNA: TGTGCCAGCTCACCGACAGCCCTAGACTATGGCTACACCTTC; CDR3: CASSPTALDYGYTF
D: TRBD1; J: TRBJ2-7; V: TRBV6-5; size: NA; DNA: TGTGCCAGCAGTTACTCGGGGACAGTACCCCATTACGAGCAGTACTTC; CDR3: CASSYSGTVPHYEQYF
D: TRBD1; J: TRBJ1-6; V: TRBV28; size: NA; DNA: TGTGCCAGCAGTTTATATGGACAGGGGACCGTCTTTAGTTCACCCCTCCACTTT; CDR3: CASSLYGQGTVFSSPLHF
D: NA; J: TRBJ2-7; V: TRBV12-3/TRBV12-4; size: NA; DNA: TGTGCCAGCAGCCCCGACAGCGTCTACGAGCAGTACTTC; CDR3: CASSPDSVYEQYF
D: NA; J: TRBJ2-7; V: TRBV19; size: NA; DNA: TGTGCCAGTAGTGGGGAGGACGATACCTACGAGCAGTACTTC; CDR3: CASSGEDDTYEQYF
D: NA; J: TRBJ2-1; V: TRBV5-1; size: NA; DNA: TGCGCCAGCAGCTTAGTAGCGCCCTACAATGAGCAGTTCTTC; CDR3: CASSLVAPYNEQFF
D: NA; J: TRBJ2-1; V: TRBV10-3; size: NA; DNA: TGTGCCATCAGTGACTATGGAGGGTTCCCTAACAATGAGCAGTTCTTC; CDR3: CAISDYGGFPNNEQFF
D: NA; J: TRBJ2-2; V: TRBV6-5; size: NA; DNA: TGTGCCAGCAGTTACGGGACAAAAACCGGGGAGCTGTTTTTT; CDR3: CASSYGTKTGELFF
D: TRBD1; J: TRBJ2-7; V: TRBV30; size: NA; DNA: TGTGCCTGGAGTCTAAAGAGCTCAGGGGGTACGAAGACCTACGAGCAGTACTTC; CDR3: CAWSLKSSGGTKTYEQYF
D: NA; J: TRBJ2-1; V: TRBV11-3; size: NA; DNA: TGTGCCAGCAGCTTAGATCGGTTGAACAATGAGCAGTTCTTC; CDR3: CASSLDRLNNEQFF
D: NA; J: TRBJ1-4; V: TRBV7-3; size: NA; DNA: TGTGCCAGCAGCCCCCGGGCGGGCGAAAAACTGTTTTTT; CDR3: CASSPRAGEKLFF
D: TRBD2; J: TRBJ2-7; V: TRBV19; size: NA; DNA: TGTGCCAGTAGTTCCGGGGGACTAGCGATAGGTGAGCAGTACTTC; CDR3: CASSSGGLAIGEQYF
D: NA; J: TRBJ1-5; V: TRBV12-3/TRBV12-4; size: NA; DNA: TGTGCCAGCAGTTCCGGGGATCAGCCCCAGCATTTT; CDR3: CASSSGDQPQHF
D: NA; J: TRBJ2-5; V: TRBV25-1; size: NA; DNA: TGTGCCAGCTCTCCCTTGGGGGCGGGGGATGAGACCCAGTACTTC; CDR3: CASSPLGAGDETQYF
D: TRBD1; J: TRBJ1-5; V: TRBV9; size: once; DNA: TGTGCCAGCAGCTTTACAGGGGATAGCAATCAGCCCCAGCATTTT; CDR3: CASSFTGDSNQPQHF
D: TRBD2; J: TRBJ2-7; V: TRBV3-1/TRBV3-2; size: NA; DNA: TGTGCCAGCAGCCCGTTGCCGGGACTAGCGGGAGGTAAAAGCTCCTACGAGCAGTACTTC; CDR3: CASSPLPGLAGGKSSYEQYF
D: TRBD1; J: TRBJ2-7; V: TRBV11-2; size: NA; DNA: TGTGCCAGCAGTCCCTTAACCCGGACAGGGTCCTACGAGCAGTACTTC; CDR3: CASSPLTRTGSYEQYF
D: TRBD2; J: TRBJ2-1; V: TRBV7-2; size: once; DNA: TGTGCCAGCAGCTTAGGGGGGCCTAGCGGGAGCTATGAGCAGTTCTTC; CDR3: CASSLGGPSGSYEQFF
D: TRBD2; J: TRBJ2-7; V: TRBV6-5; size: NA; DNA: TGTGCCAGCAGTTACCGGACTAGCGGGAGGTACGAGCAGTACTTC; CDR3: CASSYRTSGRYEQYF
D: TRBD1; J: TRBJ1-2; V: TRBV19; size: NA; DNA: TGTGCCAGTAGTTTTTCCCAGGGACAGGGGGCAGGTGGCTACACCTTC; CDR3: CASSFSQGQGAGGYTF
D: TRBD1; J: TRBJ1-5; V: TRBV6-2/TRBV6-3; size: NA; DNA: TGTGCCAGCAGTTATATACGCAGGGGGGATCAGCCCCAGCATTTT; CDR3: CASSYIRRGDQPQHF
D: TRBD2; J: TRBJ2-7; V: TRBV5-1; size: NA; DNA: TGCGCCAGCAGCCTGGGACTAGCGGGAGGATCGCAGTACTTC; CDR3: CASSLGLAGGSQYF
D: NA; J: TRBJ1-2; V: TRBV19; size: NA; DNA: TGTGCCAGTAGCCTTACAGCCCGCTATGGCTACACCTTC; CDR3: CASSLTARYGYTF
D: NA; J: TRBJ1-1; V: TRBV28; size: NA; DNA: TGTGCCAGCAGTTTTACTGTCTTGGCTTTCTTT; CDR3: CASSFTVLAFF
D: TRBD2; J: TRBJ2-7; V: TRBV9; size: NA; DNA: TGTGCCAGCAGTGTTTGGGCTAGCGGGAGCTACGAGCAGTACTTC; CDR3: CASSVWASGSYEQYF